A selection of T cell receptor beta chains follows, all from one sample in a study of blood T cell repertoires in COVID-19. Some clones are missing from TCRdb's copy, which holds only in-frame ones; the method was immunoSEQ multiplex PCR. This table holds fewer than 350,000 clones, about nine tenths found once. The material sequenced was PBMCs or T cells enriched from blood (not recorded which). The receptors here all came from a man between 60 and 75 years old who had recovered from COVID-19. Each CDR3 is given without its conserved first and last residue.

V gene,J gene,CDR3 protein
TRBV24-1,TRBJ2-3,ATSDFPEGEGRIDTQY
TRBV5-1,TRBJ2-5,ASSLRSAGGPEETQY
TRBV19,TRBJ1-2,ASSTRTGVNYGYT
TRBV28,TRBJ2-5,ASSPSTGARETQY
TRBV11-2,TRBJ2-1,ASSWARGNDNEQF
TRBV6-6,TRBJ2-3,ASMWLAGSTDTQY
TRBV18,TRBJ2-6,ASSPGQGSGANVLT
TRBV5-8,TRBJ2-7,ASSSDRVGDEQY
TRBV18,TRBJ2-1,ASSPSVSYNEQF
TRBV11-2,TRBJ2-7,ASSLVLGDTRTYEQY
TRBV19,TRBJ1-5,ASSKTGGLEPQH